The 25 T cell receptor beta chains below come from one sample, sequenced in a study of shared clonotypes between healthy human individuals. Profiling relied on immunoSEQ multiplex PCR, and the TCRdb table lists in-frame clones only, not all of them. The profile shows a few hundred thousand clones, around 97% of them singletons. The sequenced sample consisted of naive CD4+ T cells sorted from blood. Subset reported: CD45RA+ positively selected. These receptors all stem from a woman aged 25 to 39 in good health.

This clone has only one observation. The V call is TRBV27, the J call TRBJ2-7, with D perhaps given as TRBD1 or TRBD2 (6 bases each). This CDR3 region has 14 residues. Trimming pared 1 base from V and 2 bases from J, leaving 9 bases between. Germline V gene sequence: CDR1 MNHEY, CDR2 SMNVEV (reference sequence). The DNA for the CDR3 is TGTGCCAGCAGTTTATACAGGGAGGCCTACGAGCAGTACTTC. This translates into CASSLYREAYEQYF.

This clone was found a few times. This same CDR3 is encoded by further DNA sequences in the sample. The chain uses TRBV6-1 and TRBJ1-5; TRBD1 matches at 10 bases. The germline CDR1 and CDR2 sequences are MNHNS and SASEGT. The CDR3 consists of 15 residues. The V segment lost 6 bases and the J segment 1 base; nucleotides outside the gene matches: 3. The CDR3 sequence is CASSRDRGSNQPQHF. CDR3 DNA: TGTGCCAGCAGCAGGGACAGGGGAAGCAATCAGCCCCAGCATTTT.

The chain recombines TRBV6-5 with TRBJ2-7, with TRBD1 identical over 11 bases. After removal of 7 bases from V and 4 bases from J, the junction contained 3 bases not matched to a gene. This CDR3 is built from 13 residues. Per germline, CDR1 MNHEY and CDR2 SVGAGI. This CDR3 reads CASTGTGGYEQYF. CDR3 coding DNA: TGTGCCAGCACCGGGACAGGGGGTTACGAGCAGTACTTC.

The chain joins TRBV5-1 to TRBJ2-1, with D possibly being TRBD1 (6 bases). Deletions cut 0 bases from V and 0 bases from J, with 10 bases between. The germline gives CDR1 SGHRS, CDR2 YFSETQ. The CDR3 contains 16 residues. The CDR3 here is CASSLGGHSSYNEQFF. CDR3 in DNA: TGCGCCAGCAGCTTGGGGGGACATAGCTCCTACAATGAGCAGTTCTTC. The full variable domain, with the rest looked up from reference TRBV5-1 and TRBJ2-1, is KAGVTQTPRYLIKTRGQQVTLSCSPISGHRSVSWYQQTPGQGLQFLFEYFSETQRNKGNFPGRFSGRQFSNSRSEMNVSTLELGDSALYLCASSLGGHSSYNEQFFGPGTRLTVL.

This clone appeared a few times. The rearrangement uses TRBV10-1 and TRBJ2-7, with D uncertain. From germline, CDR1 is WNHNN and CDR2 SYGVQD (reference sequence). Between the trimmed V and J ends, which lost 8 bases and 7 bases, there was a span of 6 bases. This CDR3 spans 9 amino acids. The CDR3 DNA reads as TGCGCCAGCGGTTATGAGCAGTACTTC. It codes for CASGYEQYF.

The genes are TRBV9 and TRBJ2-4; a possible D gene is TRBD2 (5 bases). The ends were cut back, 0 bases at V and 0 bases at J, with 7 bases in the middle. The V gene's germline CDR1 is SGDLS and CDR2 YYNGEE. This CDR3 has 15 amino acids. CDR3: CASSVEGVAKNIQYF. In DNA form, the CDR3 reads TGTGCCAGCAGCGTAGAGGGAGTAGCCAAAAACATTCAGTACTTC.

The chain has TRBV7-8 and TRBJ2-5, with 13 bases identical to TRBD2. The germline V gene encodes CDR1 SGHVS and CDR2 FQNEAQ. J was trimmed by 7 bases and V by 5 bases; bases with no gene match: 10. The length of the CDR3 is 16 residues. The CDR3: CASSPRLAGGFATQYF. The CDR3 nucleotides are TGTGCCAGCAGCCCCAGACTAGCGGGAGGATTCGCGACCCAGTACTTC. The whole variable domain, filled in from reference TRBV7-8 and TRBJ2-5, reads GAGVSQSPRYKVAKRGQDVALRCDPISGHVSLFWYQQALGQGPEFLTYFQNEAQLDKSGLPSDRFFAERPEGSVSTLKIQRTQQEDSAVYLCASSPRLAGGFATQYFGPGTRLLVL.

Here the CDR3 reads CASSQVPGAGGSQETQYF. CDR3 sequence (DNA): TGCGCCAGCAGCCAAGTTCCCGGGGCCGGCGGCAGCCAAGAGACCCAGTACTTC. V and J are TRBV4-1 and TRBJ2-5; D possibly uses TRBD1 or TRBD2 (5 bases each). The V gene's germline CDR1 is MGHRA and CDR2 YSYEKL. The CDR3 length is 18 residues. V was pared by 1 base and J by 1 base, with 19 bases between.

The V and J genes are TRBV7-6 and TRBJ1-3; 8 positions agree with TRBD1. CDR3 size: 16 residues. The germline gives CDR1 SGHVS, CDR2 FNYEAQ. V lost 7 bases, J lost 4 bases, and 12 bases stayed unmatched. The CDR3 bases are TGTGCCAGCAACGACCCCCCAGGGGGCGCCGGAAACACCATATATTTT. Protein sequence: CASNDPPGGAGNTIYF.

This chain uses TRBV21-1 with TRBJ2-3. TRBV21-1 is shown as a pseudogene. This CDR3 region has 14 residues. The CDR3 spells CASSNRNGRDTQYF. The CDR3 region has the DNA TGTGCCAGCAGCAACCGCAATGGTAGGGATACGCAGTATTTT.

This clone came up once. DNA for the CDR3: TGTGCCAGCAGCTTAGAATTAGCGGGACTCTACGAGCAGTACTTC. Its protein is CASSLELAGLYEQYF. The gene calls are TRBV7-8 and TRBJ2-7; 8 bases are shared with TRBD2. This CDR3 is 15 amino acids long. CDR1 SGHVS and CDR2 FQNEAQ come from the germline V gene. Losses at the gene ends were 1 base for V and 3 bases for J; bases not matched to a gene: 5.

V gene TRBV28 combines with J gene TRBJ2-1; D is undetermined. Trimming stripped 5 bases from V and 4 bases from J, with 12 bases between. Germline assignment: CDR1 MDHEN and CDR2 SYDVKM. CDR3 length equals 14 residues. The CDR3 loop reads CASSPPKKYNEQFF. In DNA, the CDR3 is TGTGCCAGCAGTCCCCCCAAGAAGTACAATGAGCAGTTCTTC.

CDR3: CASRTLGGGSYEQYF. CDR3 nucleotides: TGTGCCAGTAGGACTCTGGGGGGTGGGTCCTACGAGCAGTACTTC. The chain is built from TRBV11-2 and TRBJ2-5, with D perhaps matching TRBD2 (6 bases). The end of the DNA fits TRBJ2-7 better, so the J call may be wrong. From germline, CDR1 is SGHAT and CDR2 FQNNGV. CDR3 length equals 15 residues.

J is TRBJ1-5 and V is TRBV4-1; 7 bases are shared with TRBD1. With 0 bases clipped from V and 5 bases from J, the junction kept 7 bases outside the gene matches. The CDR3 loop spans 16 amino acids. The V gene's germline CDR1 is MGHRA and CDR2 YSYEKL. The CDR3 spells CASSQDQGGRDQPQHF. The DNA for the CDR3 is TGCGCCAGCAGCCAAGACCAGGGGGGGCGCGATCAGCCCCAGCATTTT.

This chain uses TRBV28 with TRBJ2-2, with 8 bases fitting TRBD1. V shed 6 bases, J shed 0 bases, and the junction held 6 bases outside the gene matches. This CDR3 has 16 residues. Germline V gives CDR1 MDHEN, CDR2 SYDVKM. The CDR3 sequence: CASRRQGWANTGELFF. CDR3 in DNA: TGTGCCAGCAGACGACAGGGGTGGGCGAACACCGGGGAGCTGTTTTTT.

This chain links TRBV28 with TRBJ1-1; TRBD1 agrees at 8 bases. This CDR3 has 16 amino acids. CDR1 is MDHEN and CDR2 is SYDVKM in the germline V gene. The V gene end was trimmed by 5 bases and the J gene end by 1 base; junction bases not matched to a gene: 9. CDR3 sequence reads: CASSHRTGWENTEAFF. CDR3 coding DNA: TGTGCCAGCAGTCATAGGACAGGGTGGGAGAACACTGAAGCTTTCTTT.

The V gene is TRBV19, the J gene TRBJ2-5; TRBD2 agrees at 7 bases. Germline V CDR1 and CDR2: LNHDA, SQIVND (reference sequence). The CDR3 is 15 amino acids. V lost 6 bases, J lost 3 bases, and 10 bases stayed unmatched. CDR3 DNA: TGTGCCAGTAGCAGTTCTAGCGGCATAAAAGAGACCCAGTACTTC. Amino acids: CASSSSSGIKETQYF.

In DNA form, the CDR3 reads TGTGCCAGCAAAAGGCTAAGGCAGGTCGGGGACAACACTGAAGCTTTCTTT. Its protein product is CASKRLRQVGDNTEAFF. The genes are TRBV27 and TRBJ1-1; perhaps TRBD1 as D (5 bases). V was clipped by 7 bases and J by 2 bases, with 23 bases between them. The CDR3 loop spans 17 amino acids. The germline CDR1 and CDR2 sequences are MNHEY and SMNVEV (reference sequence).

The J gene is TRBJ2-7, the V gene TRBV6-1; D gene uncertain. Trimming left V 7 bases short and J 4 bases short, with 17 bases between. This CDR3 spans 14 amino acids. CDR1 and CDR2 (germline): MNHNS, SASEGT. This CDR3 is CASIPTRARYEQYF. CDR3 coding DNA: TGTGCCAGCATCCCGACACGAGCAAGGTACGAGCAGTACTTC.

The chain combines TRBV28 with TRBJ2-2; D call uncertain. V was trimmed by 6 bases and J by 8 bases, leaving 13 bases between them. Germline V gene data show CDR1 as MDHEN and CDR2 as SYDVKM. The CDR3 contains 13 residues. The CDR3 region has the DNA TGTGCCAGCAGCAATACCGATCTGGGGGAGCTGTTTTTT. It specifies CASSNTDLGELFF.

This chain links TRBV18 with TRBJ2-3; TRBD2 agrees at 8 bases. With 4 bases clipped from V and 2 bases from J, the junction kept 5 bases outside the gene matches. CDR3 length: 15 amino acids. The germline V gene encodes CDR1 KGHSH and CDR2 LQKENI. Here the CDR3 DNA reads TGTGCCAGCTCACGGGCTAGCGGGCCCACAGATACGCAGTATTTT. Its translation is CASSRASGPTDTQYF.

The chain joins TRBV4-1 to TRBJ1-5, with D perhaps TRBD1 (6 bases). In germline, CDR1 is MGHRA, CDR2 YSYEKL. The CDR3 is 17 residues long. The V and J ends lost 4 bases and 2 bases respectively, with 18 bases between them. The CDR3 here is CASSPTIGGLGNQPQHF. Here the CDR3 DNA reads TGCGCCAGCAGCCCTACTATTGGGGGGCTCGGCAATCAGCCCCAGCATTTT.

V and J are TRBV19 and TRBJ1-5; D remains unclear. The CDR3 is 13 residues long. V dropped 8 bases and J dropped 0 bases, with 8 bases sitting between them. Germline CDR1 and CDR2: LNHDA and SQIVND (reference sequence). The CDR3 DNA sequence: TGTGCCAGTGCCCTTGATAGCAATCAGCCCCAGCATTTT. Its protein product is CASALDSNQPQHF.

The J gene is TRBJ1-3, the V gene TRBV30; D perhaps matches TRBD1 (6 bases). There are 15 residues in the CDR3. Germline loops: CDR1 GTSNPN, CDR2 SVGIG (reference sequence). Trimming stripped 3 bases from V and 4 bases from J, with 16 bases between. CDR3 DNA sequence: TGTGCCTGGAGAGAGAACAGGGATATCGGAAACACCATATATTTT. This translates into CAWRENRDIGNTIYF.

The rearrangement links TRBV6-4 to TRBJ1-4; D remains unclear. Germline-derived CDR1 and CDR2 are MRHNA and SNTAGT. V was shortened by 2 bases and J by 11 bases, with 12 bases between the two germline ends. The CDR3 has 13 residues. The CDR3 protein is CASSDGPSGKLFF. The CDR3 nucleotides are TGTGCCAGCAGTGACGGGCCGTCCGGGAAACTGTTTTTT.